The 17 T cell receptor beta chains listed next were all sequenced from one sample in a study of blood T cell repertoires in COVID-19. Clones were read by immunoSEQ multiplex PCR, and TCRdb kept only the in-frame ones, dropping some. The profile shows about 120,000 clones, around 81% of them singletons. The sequenced material came from peripheral blood. These receptors originate from a human donor in a cohort sampled during active COVID-19.

CDR3 DNA: TGTGCCAGCAGCTATAAGGCGGGACAGGCGCTATACGAGCAGTACTTC. Translation gives CASSYKAGQALYEQYF. V gene TRBV21-1 combines with J gene TRBJ2-7; the table's TRBD1 call for D was not verified on the DNA. TRBV21-1 is recorded as a pseudogene. This CDR3 has 16 amino acids.

V gene TRBV7-2 combines with J gene TRBJ2-3; 10 bases are shared with TRBD2. Germline values: CDR1 SGHTA, CDR2 FQGNSA. Trimming took 0 bases from V and 0 from J; bases not matched to a gene: 6. The CDR3 is made up of 18 amino acids. The CDR3 reads CASSLAAAGGRSTDTQYF. CDR3 coding DNA: TGTGCCAGCAGCTTAGCGGCAGCGGGGGGGCGGAGCACAGATACGCAGTATTTT. The full variable domain, in which reference TRBV7-2 and TRBJ2-3 provide the parts outside the CDR3, is GAGVSQSPSNKVTEKGKDVELRCDPISGHTALYWYRQSLGQGLEFLIYFQGNSAPDKSGLPSDRFSAERTGGSVSTLTIQRTQQEDSAVYLCASSLAAAGGRSTDTQYFGPGTRLTVL.

This clone has just one count. This sequence joins TRBV7-9 and TRBJ2-7; 10 positions match TRBD2. Germline CDR1 and CDR2: SEHNR and FQNEAQ (reference sequence). The CDR3 consists of 16 residues. V trimming: 4 bases; J trimming: 5 bases; junction bases outside the gene matches: 11. CDR3 protein: CASSSGSSGSRNEQYF. DNA of the CDR3: TGTGCCAGCAGCTCGGGGTCTAGCGGGAGTCGAAACGAGCAGTACTTC.

The V call is TRBV28, the J call TRBJ2-5; 12 positions match TRBD2. Germline CDR1 reads MDHEN; CDR2 reads SYDVKM. The CDR3 runs 15 residues. V lost 2 bases and J lost 5; bases outside the gene matches: 3. In DNA form, the CDR3 reads TGTGCCAGCAGTTTACTAGCGGGAGGGCCGGAGACCCAGTACTTC. Encoded protein: CASSLLAGGPETQYF.

J is TRBJ2-7 and V is TRBV6-2 or TRBV6-3; no definite D call. Per germline, CDR1 MNHEY and CDR2 SVGEGT. The CDR3 sequence is 15 residues long. V lost 0 bases to trimming and J lost 0 bases, with 9 bases between them. The CDR3 spells CASSYSKYFSYEQYF. The CDR3, as DNA: TGTGCCAGCAGTTACTCCAAGTACTTCTCCTACGAGCAGTACTTC.

The CDR3 DNA sequence: TGTGCCAGCAGCTCCCTCCAGGGCGATGGCTACACCTTC. This codes for CASSSLQGDGYTF. The chain couples TRBV7-3 to TRBJ1-2, with D tentatively TRBD1 (5 bases). Germline-derived CDR1 and CDR2 are SGHTA and FQGTGA. The V gene lost 4 bases and the J gene lost 6 bases, with 12 bases spanning the gap. There are 13 residues in the CDR3.

The rearrangement joins TRBV5-1 to TRBJ2-1; 7 bases map to TRBD2. CDR1 is SGHRS and CDR2 is YFSETQ in the germline V gene. This CDR3 has 14 amino acids. V gave up 2 bases and J gave up 3 bases; unmatched junction bases: 2. CDR3 sequence: CASSLVAGYNEQFF. CDR3 DNA: TGCGCCAGCAGCTTAGTAGCGGGCTACAATGAGCAGTTCTTC. The whole variable domain, filled in from reference TRBV5-1 and TRBJ2-1, reads KAGVTQTPRYLIKTRGQQVTLSCSPISGHRSVSWYQQTPGQGLQFLFEYFSETQRNKGNFPGRFSGRQFSNSRSEMNVSTLELGDSALYLCASSLVAGYNEQFFGPGTRLTVL.

This CDR3 is CASSLGRANEKLFF. DNA of the CDR3: TGTGCCAGTAGTCTCGGCAGGGCGAATGAAAAACTGTTTTTT. V is TRBV19 and J is TRBJ1-4, with D perhaps matching TRBD1 (5 bases). V lost 5 bases to trimming and J lost 5 bases, with 12 bases between them. There are 14 residues in the CDR3. From germline, CDR1 is LNHDA and CDR2 SQIVND (reference sequence).

The chain has TRBV10-3 and TRBJ1-6; D unresolved. CDR1 and CDR2 (germline): ENHRY, SYGVKD. Trimming took 2 bases from V and 5 from J, leaving 7 bases between them. The CDR3 is 14 residues long. CDR3 sequence (DNA): TGTGCCATCAGTGAGGGAGCGAATAATTCACCCCTCCACTTT. Translating gives CAISEGANNSPLHF.

This clone occurred a few times. This sequence joins TRBV3-1 (or the pseudogene TRBV3-2) and TRBJ2-7, with D perhaps matching TRBD2 (6 bases). The CDR3 runs 11 residues. Germline V gene sequence: CDR1 LGHDT, CDR2 YNNKEL (reference sequence). V gave up 5 bases and J gave up 7 bases, with 9 bases separating them. CDR3 sequence: CASSLGREQYF. In DNA form, the CDR3 reads TGTGCCAGCAGCTTGGGGAGGGAGCAGTACTTC.

This rearrangement joins TRBV18 to TRBJ1-1; the D is unclear. The germline V gene has CDR1 KGHSH and CDR2 LQKENI. Deletions cut 2 bases from V and 1 base from J, with 11 bases between. The CDR3 loop spans 15 amino acids. Here the CDR3 reads CASSPGVSRNTEAFF. The CDR3 region has the DNA TGTGCCAGCTCACCAGGTGTATCCAGGAACACTGAAGCTTTCTTT.

This clone was picked up one time. The genes are TRBV9 and TRBJ2-7; 10 nucleotides align to TRBD2. CDR1 and CDR2 (germline): SGDLS, YYNGEE. This CDR3 is built from 15 residues. Losses at the gene ends were 0 bases for V and 7 bases for J; bases not matched to a gene: 7. CDR3 protein: CASSVAPSGSGEQYF. Written as DNA, the CDR3 is TGTGCCAGCAGCGTAGCCCCTAGCGGGAGTGGGGAGCAGTACTTC.

V usage is TRBV7-3 and J usage is TRBJ2-1; maybe TRBD1 (6 bases). V was cut by 2 bases and J by 3 bases, with 14 bases left in between. The CDR3 consists of 16 residues. Germline values: CDR1 SGHTA, CDR2 FQGTGA. This CDR3 is CASSLLPGASYNEQFF. In nucleotides, the CDR3 is TGTGCCAGCAGCTTATTACCAGGGGCTAGCTACAATGAGCAGTTCTTC.

This chain uses TRBV18 with TRBJ2-2, with D perhaps TRBD1 (5 bases). The germline V and J ends were trimmed by 2 bases and 3 bases, with 16 bases remaining between them. The length of the CDR3 is 17 residues. CDR1 KGHSH and CDR2 LQKENI come from the germline V gene. Here the CDR3 DNA reads TGTGCCAGCTCACCATCGGTTCCGACAGTCGACACCGGGGAGCTGTTTTTT. Amino acid sequence: CASSPSVPTVDTGELFF.

This clone was seen a single time. V gene TRBV27 combines with J gene TRBJ2-7, with 7 bases aligning to TRBD1. The V segment lost 7 bases and the J segment 5 bases; nucleotides outside the gene matches: 11. Germline V gene data show CDR1 as MNHEY and CDR2 as SMNVEV (reference sequence). This CDR3 has 14 residues. The CDR3 is CASNNRGVGDEQYF. The CDR3 nucleotides read TGTGCCAGCAATAACAGGGGCGTCGGGGACGAGCAGTACTTC.

The CDR3 region is CASSPERGSGNTIYF. For the CDR3, the DNA is TGTGCCAGCAGCCCAGAAAGGGGATCTGGAAACACCATATATTTT. J is TRBJ1-3 and V is TRBV4-2; possibly TRBD1 for D (5 bases). With 4 bases removed from V and 1 base from J, the gap between germline ends came to 11 bases. The CDR3 extends over 15 amino acids. Germline V gene sequence: CDR1 LGHNA, CDR2 YNFKEQ.

The chain couples TRBV13 to TRBJ1-3; D remains unclear. V gave up 3 bases and J gave up 0 bases, with 12 bases separating them. Per germline, CDR1 PRHDT and CDR2 FYEKMQ (reference sequence). The CDR3 has 16 amino acids. As DNA, the CDR3 is TGTGCCAGCAGCTTCTCCGGACTGTACTCTGGAAACACCATATATTTT. It translates to CASSFSGLYSGNTIYF.